These T cell receptor beta chains were read from a single sample in a study of shared clonotypes between healthy human individuals. This table comes from immunoSEQ multiplex PCR, and its TCRdb copy is limited to in-frame clones, with some not included. The sample carries some 1.5 million clones, roughly 95% recorded once. Sequenced material: naive CD4+ T cells sorted from blood. Source of these receptors: a man between 25 and 39 years old in good health. CDR3s include the opening cysteine and the closing phenylalanine or tryptophan. The order of the fields is D gene, J gene, CDR3 length, V gene, clone size, CDR3 DNA, CDR3 protein. The D gene is left open where the match is weak. The size entry is marked missing in some rows and otherwise reads once, few, many or a size class.

TRBD2 | TRBJ2-7 | 15 | TRBV19 | NA | TGTGCCAGTAGTATAGGGGGGACTAGCGGCTACGAGCAGTACTTC | CASSIGGTSGYEQYF
NA | TRBJ2-1 | 16 | TRBV7-9 | NA | TGTGCCAGCAGCTTAGGTTTAACTAGCAGATACAATGAGCAGTTCTTC | CASSLGLTSRYNEQFF
TRBD1 | TRBJ2-7 | 15 | TRBV18 | many | TGTGCCAGCTCACCCTCGGGACAGGGGTTCTACGAGCAGTACTTC | CASSPSGQGFYEQYF
TRBD1 | TRBJ1-2 | 14 | TRBV2 | NA | TGTGCCAGCAGTGTGGGTCCAGGGGGCAGTGGCTACACCTTC | CASSVGPGGSGYTF
NA | TRBJ2-7 | 15 | TRBV5-4 | NA | TGTGCCAGCAGCCTGGCAGGGGGCGGGGGGTACGAGCAGTACTTC | CASSLAGGGGYEQYF
NA | TRBJ1-5 | 12 | TRBV19 | NA | TGTGCCAGTAGTAGGCCCGGGCAGCTCCAGCATTTT | CASSRPGQLQHF
TRBD1 | TRBJ2-1 | 14 | TRBV7-9 | NA | TGTGCCAGCAGCTTAGGGCAGGGGGTCGGTGAGCAGTTCTTC | CASSLGQGVGEQFF
NA | TRBJ2-1 | 12 | TRBV28 | NA | TGTGCCAGCAGTTTAGCGGGGAAGGAGCAGTTCTTC | CASSLAGKEQFF
TRBD2 | TRBJ2-1 | 15 | TRBV6-6 | NA | TGTGCCAGCAGTTTGTTTGCGGGAGGGCAGAATGAGCAGTTCTTC | CASSLFAGGQNEQFF
NA | TRBJ2-6 | 15 | TRBV18 | NA | TGTGCCAGCTCACCGGGCCACTCTGGGGCCAACGTCCTGACTTTC | CASSPGHSGANVLTF
TRBD1 | TRBJ2-4 | 17 | TRBV29-1 | NA | TGCAGCGTTGCGACAGGGGGCCAAGGATTAGCCAAAAACATTCAGTACTTC | CSVATGGQGLAKNIQYF
NA | TRBJ2-2 | 13 | TRBV6-6 | NA | TGTGCCAGCAGGAGGACTCCTCCGGGGGAGCTGTTTTTT | CASRRTPPGELFF
NA | TRBJ2-1 | 15 | TRBV7-2 | NA | TGTGCCAGCAGCTTAAGAAGACTCTACGACAATGAGCAGTTCTTC | CASSLRRLYDNEQFF
TRBD1 | TRBJ1-3 | 16 | TRBV5-4 | NA | TGTGCCAGCAGCGGCCGGGACAGGGATTTTGGAAACACCATATATTTT | CASSGRDRDFGNTIYF
TRBD2 | TRBJ2-1 | 16 | TRBV19 | once | TGTGCCAGTAGTCGCCTCCCCGGGACTAGCTCTGATGAGCAGTTCTTC | CASSRLPGTSSDEQFF
TRBD1 | TRBJ1-5 | 15 | TRBV6-1 | once | TGTGCCAGCAGTGAAGGAACAGGGGCACATCAGCCCCAGCATTTT | CASSEGTGAHQPQHF
TRBD1 | TRBJ2-5 | 15 | TRBV15 | NA | TGTGCCACCAGCTCACGGACAGGGGGCGATGAGACCCAGTACTTC | CATSSRTGGDETQYF
TRBD2 | TRBJ2-7 | 18 | TRBV5-1 | NA | TGCGCCAGCAGCTTGGTCCTAGCGGGAGGCCGTTATTCCTACGAGCAGTACTTC | CASSLVLAGGRYSYEQYF
NA | TRBJ2-7 | 16 | TRBV27 | NA | TGTGCCAGCAGGTCGATGACAGTTCCGCCTTTTTACGAGCAGTACTTC | CASRSMTVPPFYEQYF
NA | TRBJ2-3 | 15 | TRBV11-2 | NA | TGTGCCAGCAGCTTAGATCCCGCTCGCACAGATACGCAGTATTTT | CASSLDPARTDTQYF
NA | TRBJ2-7 | 14 | TRBV28 | NA | TGTGCCAGCAGTTTCCGGAAGTACTCCTACGAGCAGTACTTC | CASSFRKYSYEQYF
TRBD2 | TRBJ2-7 | 14 | TRBV14 | NA | TGTGCCAGCAGCCCTGCTAGCGGTCCCTTTGAGCAGTACTTC | CASSPASGPFEQYF
TRBD1 | TRBJ2-7 | 15 | TRBV10-2 | NA | TGCGCCAGCAGTGAGTCTTGGACAGGGGGCAACGAGCAGTACTTC | CASSESWTGGNEQYF
NA | TRBJ2-2 | 17 | TRBV4-1 | NA | TGCGCCAGCAGCCCCCGGGGGACTCAGGGCGCGGCCGGGGAGCTGTTTTTT | CASSPRGTQGAAGELFF
TRBD1 | TRBJ2-3 | 13 | TRBV30 | NA | TGTGCCTGGAGTGCGAAGGGGGCATATACGCAGTATTTT | CAWSAKGAYTQYF
NA | TRBJ1-2 | 16 | TRBV28 | NA | TGTGCCAGCAGTTTTTCCGGGGGACGCAGAAACTATGGCTACACCTTC | CASSFSGGRRNYGYTF
NA | TRBJ2-5 | 14 | TRBV5-1 | NA | TGCGCCAGCAGTGGGGTGGGTGCCCGGGAGACCCAGTACTTC | CASSGVGARETQYF
NA | TRBJ2-7 | 16 | TRBV6-5 | NA | TGTGCCAGCAGTTACTCGGCACAGGGACTAACTTACGAGCAGTACTTC | CASSYSAQGLTYEQYF
TRBD2 | TRBJ2-7 | 13 | TRBV9 | NA | TGTGCCAGCAGCGCTAGCGGCTCCTACGAGCAGTACTTC | CASSASGSYEQYF
TRBD1 | TRBJ2-1 | 15 | TRBV28 | NA | TGTGCCAGCTTACCCCCACAGGGGAATTACAATGAGCAGTTCTTC | CASLPPQGNYNEQFF
NA | TRBJ2-6 | 15 | TRBV5-1 | once | TGCGCCAGCAGCCCAGGACTGGCTGGGGCCAACGTCCTGACTTTC | CASSPGLAGANVLTF
TRBD1 | TRBJ2-6 | 21 | TRBV4-3 | NA | TGCGCCAGCAGCCAAAGATCGGCGACCGGGACAGCTAACTCTGGGGCCAACGTCCTGACTTTC | CASSQRSATGTANSGANVLTF
TRBD1 | TRBJ1-1 | 13 | TRBV2 | NA | TGTGCCAGCAGGGAAGAACAGGGGAGTGAAGCTTTCTTT | CASREEQGSEAFF
NA | TRBJ1-5 | 14 | TRBV5-1 | NA | TGCGCCAGCAGCGGCGGGACTCCTAATCAGCCCCAGCATTTT | CASSGGTPNQPQHF
NA | TRBJ1-2 | 12 | TRBV28 | NA | TGTGCCAGCAACCCGGGCCACTATGGCTACACCTTC | CASNPGHYGYTF
NA | TRBJ2-5 | 13 | TRBV7-2 | NA | TGTGCCAGCAGCTTAGGCGTGGTGGAGACCCAGTACTTC | CASSLGVVETQYF
TRBD2 | TRBJ2-1 | 16 | TRBV7-2 | NA | TGTGCCAGCAGCCCTTTTGGCGGGAGGACCTACAATGAGCAGTTCTTC | CASSPFGGRTYNEQFF
NA | TRBJ1-2 | 14 | TRBV5-1 | once | TGCGCCAGCAGCTTGGCGGGAGATCTCTATGGCTACACCTTC | CASSLAGDLYGYTF
TRBD2 | TRBJ2-7 | 15 | TRBV27 | NA | TGTGCCAGCAGTTTGGTTAGCGGGGGCTCTCACGAGCAGTACTTC | CASSLVSGGSHEQYF
NA | TRBJ1-2 | 12 | TRBV30 | NA | TGTGCCTGGAGTGAAACAGACTATGGCTACACCTTC | CAWSETDYGYTF
NA | TRBJ2-2 | 11 | TRBV20-1 | NA | TGCAGTGCTCCACGGACCGGGGAGCTGTTTTTT | CSAPRTGELFF
NA | TRBJ1-1 | 15 | TRBV2 | NA | TGTGCCAGCAGTGAATCGCAGGGGTGGAACACTGAAGCTTTCTTT | CASSESQGWNTEAFF
NA | TRBJ1-2 | 15 | TRBV28 | NA | TGTGCCAGCAGTCGAAGCCCCCCTTCTAACTATGGCTACACCTTC | CASSRSPPSNYGYTF
TRBD1 | TRBJ2-7 | 14 | TRBV7-6 | NA | TGTGCCAGCAGCTCACTGGACAGGGGGCCCGAGCAGTACTTC | CASSSLDRGPEQYF
NA | TRBJ1-4 | 16 | TRBV25-1 | NA | TGTGCCAGCAGTGAATTGGATGGTGGCACTAATGAAAAACTGTTTTTT | CASSELDGGTNEKLFF
TRBD2 | TRBJ2-7 | 15 | TRBV7-3 | NA | TGTGCCAGCAGCTTGGAAACTAGCGGTCGTTACGAGCAGTACTTC | CASSLETSGRYEQYF
NA | TRBJ1-1 | 13 | TRBV15 | NA | TGTGCCACCATGCGGCTAATGAACACTGAAGCTTTCTTT | CATMRLMNTEAFF
NA | TRBJ2-2 | 16 | TRBV5-1 | NA | TGCGCCAGCAGCTTGGCAACACAGCTGAACACCGGGGAGCTGTTTTTT | CASSLATQLNTGELFF
TRBD1 | TRBJ2-7 | 14 | TRBV19 | NA | TGTGCCAGCCGCCGGACAGGAGGCCCCAACGAGCAGTACTTC | CASRRTGGPNEQYF
NA | TRBJ2-7 | 14 | TRBV5-5 | NA | TGTGCCAGCAGCCCGAGGGGAGATAACTACGAGCAGTACTTC | CASSPRGDNYEQYF
TRBD1 | TRBJ1-5 | 14 | TRBV19 | NA | TGTGCCAGTGCCGGGACAGGGGGCAATCAGCCCCAGCATTTT | CASAGTGGNQPQHF
TRBD1 | TRBJ2-7 | 17 | TRBV6-1 | NA | TGTGCCAGCAGTGAAAGAGGGGGGACAGGGTCGACCTACGAGCAGTACTTC | CASSERGGTGSTYEQYF
NA | TRBJ1-1 | 13 | TRBV11-2 | once | TGTGCCAGCAGCCGGTCAGGGAACACTGAAGCTTTCTTT | CASSRSGNTEAFF
TRBD1 | TRBJ2-7 | 17 | TRBV28 | NA | TGTGCCAGCAGTTTAAATTGGTTGGGGACAGGGATCGACGAGCAGTACTTC | CASSLNWLGTGIDEQYF